Listed below are T cell receptor beta chains from one sample, sequenced in a study of human T cells and chemical hapten exposure. Each CDR3 protein is one row after TCRdb ran MiXCR on the RACE reads. The table lists about 71,000 distinct CDR3 sequences, over 7.5% of them singletons. The sample in question was whole blood, obtained in connection with sensitization to the hapten diphenylcyclopropenone (DPC). The receptors were sampled from a woman aged 40 to 50 with alopecia areata. Some clones in this sample may be carry-over from other donors' samples. CDR3s include the opening cysteine and the closing phenylalanine or tryptophan. D genes are given only for firm matches. Clone size, where shown, is once, few, many, or a class for clones that have expanded.

d_call j_call v_call clone_size cdr3_aa cdr3_nt
- TRBJ2-1 TRBV11-2 many CASTPADRYNEQFF TGTGCCAGCACCCCCGCGGACCGTTACAATGAGCAGTTCTTC
- TRBJ1-1 TRBV7-7 many CASSFSANTEAFF TGTGCCAGCAGCTTCTCTGCGAACACTGAAGCTTTCTTT
TRBD1 TRBJ2-1 TRBV27 few CASREDRVRQFF TGTGCCAGCAGAGAAGACAGGGTAAGACAGTTCTTC
- TRBJ2-4 TRBV7-6 - CASSLGQTKNIQYF TGTGCCAGCAGCTTAGGTCAGACCAAAAACATTCAGTACTTC
TRBD1 TRBJ2-1 TRBV9 many CASSGDWTGGDEQFF TGTGCCAGCAGCGGGGACTGGACAGGGGGCGATGAGCAGTTCTTC
- TRBJ2-1 TRBV20-1 many CSATGTRWVVNEQFF TGCAGTGCTACCGGGACTCGTTGGGTGGTGAATGAGCAGTTCTTC
- TRBJ1-2 TRBV28 many CASSLESESNYGYTF TGTGCCAGCAGTTTAGAGTCAGAGTCTAACTATGGCTACACCTTC
- TRBJ2-3 TRBV2 - CASRTGTQYGDTQYF TGTGCCAGCAGGACCGGGACTCAGTATGGTGATACGCAGTATTTT
- TRBJ1-4 TRBV7-9 many CASSPGGPNEKLFF TGTGCCAGCAGCCCAGGAGGTCCTAATGAAAAACTGTTTTTT
- TRBJ2-7 TRBV27 few CASSFSVPGSYEQYF TGTGCCAGCAGTTTCAGCGTCCCCGGGTCCTACGAGCAGTACTTC
- TRBJ2-3 TRBV20-1 many CSARDLGGLSDTQYF TGCAGTGCTAGAGATCTGGGGGGCCTATCAGATACGCAGTATTTT
- TRBJ2-1 TRBV12-5 many CASGEFNEQFF TGTGCTAGTGGGGAGTTCAATGAGCAGTTCTTC
- TRBJ2-1 TRBV21-1 few CASSNDVMPLSCVAGGPGEQFF TGTGCCAGCAGCAACGACGTGATGCCCCTCAGTTGTGTAGCGGGGGGGCCCGGTGAGCAGTTCTTC
TRBD1 TRBJ1-5 TRBV12-3/TRBV12-4 many CASSAWDSQDQPQHF TGTGCCAGCAGTGCCTGGGACAGTCAAGATCAGCCCCAGCATTTT
- TRBJ2-3 TRBV20-1 few CSAPRSTDTQYF TGCAGTGCTCCTCGGAGCACAGATACGCAGTATTTT
- TRBJ1-6 TRBV6-5 many CASSQGFIAPLHF TGTGCCAGCAGTCAGGGCTTTATCGCACCCCTCCACTTT
- TRBJ2-3 TRBV20-1 few CSATGLQGTDTQYF TGCAGTGCCACGGGGTTGCAGGGCACAGATACGCAGTATTTT